This T cell receptor beta chain was sequenced during a study of blood T cell repertoires in COVID-19. The wider study: PBMCs, B-cell-depleted T cells, or T cells were the source of the cDNA or gDNA that made up the material.

This clone was observed a few times. The table came from immunoSEQ multiplex PCR; TCRdb's copy has only in-frame clones and leaves some out. Seen here are some 210,000 clones, 89% observed once, and the top ten hold about 5%. The germline V gene encodes CDR1 SQVTM and CDR2 ANQGSEA. The CDR3 consists of 14 residues. V lost 1 base to trimming and J lost 4 bases, with 13 bases between them. The source is a middle-aged woman with acute or convalescent COVID-19. The sequenced material came from peripheral blood. The chain combines TRBV29-1 with TRBJ1-2; no definite D call. CDR3 sequence reads: CSVEGLRPGYGYTF. CDR3 coding DNA: TGCAGCGTTGAAGGTCTAAGGCCGGGCTATGGCTACACCTTC.